Presented here are 15 T cell receptor beta chains from one specimen sequenced in a study of PD-1 blockade in classical Hodgkin lymphoma. Produced via immunoSEQ multiplex PCR; TCRdb's table is partial and in-frame only. The table has 25,000 to 35,000 clones, 70% seen once. No patient escaped relapse after autologous stem cell transplantation, and brentuximab vedotin exposure varied. The sequencing here drew on peripheral blood mononuclear cells (PBMCs), taken before the second cycle of nivolumab. The receptors shown here come from a human donor with classical Hodgkin lymphoma.

The chain recombines TRBV27 with TRBJ2-7, with TRBD2 matching 9 bases. Germline CDR1 reads MNHEY; CDR2 reads SMNVEV (reference sequence). CDR3 length equals 20 residues. The V gene end was trimmed by 6 bases and the J gene end by 3 bases; junction bases not matched to a gene: 24. CDR3 residues: CASRPTVGLAGSNLIYEQYF. The CDR3 DNA reads TGTGCCAGCAGGCCGACGGTGGGGCTAGCGGGATCGAATTTGATCTACGAGCAGTACTTC.

The chain recombines TRBV2 with TRBJ1-5; D not certain. This CDR3 region has 15 residues. CDR1 is SNHLY, CDR2 FYNNEI, per germline. V lost 7 bases to trimming and J lost 2 bases, with 15 bases between them. CDR3 sequence: CASKGAREGNQPQHF. CDR3 bases: TGTGCCAGCAAGGGCGCCAGAGAAGGCAATCAGCCCCAGCATTTT.

The V gene is TRBV6-5, the J gene TRBJ1-1; 9 positions agree with TRBD1. The length of the CDR3 is 15 residues. Germline V gives CDR1 MNHEY, CDR2 SVGAGI. The ends lost 7 bases at V and 5 bases at J; junction bases unmatched: 11. The CDR3 region has the DNA TGTGCCAGCATTTTTTTGGGACAGGGATGGACTGAAGCTTTCTTT. It encodes CASIFLGQGWTEAFF.

The J gene is TRBJ2-5, the V gene TRBV19; D remains unclear. Trimming cost V 9 bases and J 4 bases, with 21 bases left between them. The germline V gene has CDR1 LNHDA and CDR2 SQIVND (reference sequence). The CDR3 has 15 amino acids. In nucleotides, the CDR3 is TGTGCCAGCTCACGGGCCTCCATATACGGAGAGACCCAGTACTTC. This codes for CASSRASIYGETQYF.

This clone came up a few times. This chain joins TRBV18 and TRBJ1-1; D gene uncertain. Germline-derived CDR1 and CDR2 are KGHSH and LQKENI. This CDR3 spans 13 amino acids. Trimming pared 3 bases from V and 10 bases from J, leaving 15 bases between. The DNA for the CDR3 is TGTGCCAGCTCACCGGACGGAGGTGGAGGAGCTTTCTTT. This gives the protein CASSPDGGGGAFF.

A few counts support this clone. The chain has TRBV6-1 and TRBJ2-1; 14 bases fit TRBD2. V shed 4 bases, J shed 3 bases, and the junction held 8 bases outside the gene matches. Per the germline V gene, CDR1 is MNHNS and CDR2 is SASEGT. The CDR3 runs 18 residues. In nucleotides, the CDR3 is TGTGCCAGCAGTGCCCAGGGACTAGCGGGAGATCGCTACAATGAGCAGTTCTTC. This sequence encodes CASSAQGLAGDRYNEQFF.

The genes are TRBV6-6 and TRBJ2-6; 7 bases align to TRBD1. The V gene end was trimmed by 8 bases and the J gene end by 2 bases; junction bases not matched to a gene: 9. From germline, CDR1 is MNHNY and CDR2 SVGAGI (reference sequence). The CDR3 has 16 residues. The CDR3 DNA is TGTGCCAGCCAGGCAGGGGGTGGAACTGGGGCCAACGTCCTGACTTTC. Translating it yields CASQAGGGTGANVLTF.

The V and J genes are TRBV5-5 and TRBJ1-1; the match to TRBD1 covers 8 bases. Losses at the gene ends were 2 bases for V and 7 bases for J; bases not matched to a gene: 4. Germline CDR1 SGHKS, CDR2 YYEKEE (reference sequence). The CDR3 length is 13 residues. CDR3 nucleotide sequence: TGTGCCAGCAGCTTTCAGGGGGCGGATGAAGCTTTCTTT. Its protein product is CASSFQGADEAFF.

This clone came up many times. This sequence joins TRBV29-1 and TRBJ1-2; 8 bases match TRBD1. The CDR3 sequence is 12 residues long. Looked up from germline, CDR1 is SQVTM and CDR2 is ANQGSEA. Trimming took 8 bases from V and 4 from J; bases not matched to a gene: 6. Here the CDR3 DNA reads TGCAGCACGGAGACAGGGGCCTATGGCTACACCTTC. Its translation: CSTETGAYGYTF.

The chain carries TRBV28 and TRBJ1-3; 10 nucleotides match TRBD1. J lost 2 bases, V lost 6 bases, and 4 bases had no gene match. The CDR3 sequence is 15 residues long. Per germline, CDR1 MDHEN and CDR2 SYDVKM. This CDR3 reads CASRAGTGAGNTIYF. In nucleotides, the CDR3 is TGTGCCAGCAGGGCCGGGACAGGGGCTGGAAACACCATATATTTT.

This clone was detected once. V and J are TRBV29-1 and TRBJ1-1; possibly TRBD1 for D (5 bases). The CDR3 runs 10 residues. CDR1 is SQVTM, CDR2 ANQGSEA, per germline. The CDR3 loop is CVGVNTEAFF. CDR3 sequence (DNA): TGCGTAGGGGTGAACACTGAAGCTTTCTTT.

The chain links TRBV7-9 to TRBJ2-7; no firm D call. The CDR3 is 12 residues long. Germline V gene data show CDR1 as SEHNR and CDR2 as FQNEAQ (reference sequence). Trimming left V 4 bases short and J 4 bases short, with 8 bases between. Written as DNA, the CDR3 is TGTGCCAGCAGCTACCTTGAGTACGAGCAGTACTTC. Its protein product is CASSYLEYEQYF.

This sequence joins TRBV7-2 and TRBJ2-2; possible D gene TRBD1, 6 bases. The CDR3 is 14 amino acids. From germline, CDR1 is SGHTA and CDR2 FQGNSA. Trimming stripped 5 bases from V and 5 bases from J, with 12 bases between. The CDR3 reads CASSPRTVTGELFF. The CDR3 DNA reads TGTGCCAGCAGCCCCCGGACAGTTACCGGGGAGCTGTTTTTT.

The chain uses TRBV19 and TRBJ1-1; TRBD1 is a possible D gene (5 bases). Trimming left V 3 bases short and J 3 bases short, with 11 bases between. Germline V gene sequence: CDR1 LNHDA, CDR2 SQIVND (reference sequence). The CDR3 covers 14 residues. CDR3 loop: CASSIWGVDTEAFF. The CDR3 nucleotides are TGTGCCAGTAGTATTTGGGGGGTGGACACTGAAGCTTTCTTT.

The V and J genes are TRBV18 and TRBJ1-3; 9 bases match TRBD1. This CDR3 has 16 amino acids. Germline values: CDR1 KGHSH, CDR2 LQKENI. Trimming at V came to 5 bases and at J to 11 bases, leaving 16 bases not matched to a gene. The CDR3 protein is CASSTTSGQGLFAIYF. DNA for the CDR3: TGTGCCAGCTCAACTACCTCGGGACAGGGCCTTTTCGCCATATATTTT.